A selection of T cell receptor beta chains follows, all from one sample in a study of OX40 agonist ivuxolimab in advanced cancers. The assay was immunoSEQ multiplex PCR, and TCRdb's table has in-frame clones only and misses some. The table includes about 66,000 clones, about 81% detected once. The sequencing here drew on CD4+ or CD8+ T cells sorted from blood, taken in a trial of the OX40 agonist ivuxolimab. The receptors stem from an adult with an advanced solid tumor such as melanoma, head and neck, liver or kidney cancer. Each CDR3 is given with its conserved first and last residue. A D gene is named only where the DNA matches it firmly. Some rows have no size entry. The others give once, few or many, or a class for an expanded clone.

J	D	size	V	CDR3	DNA
TRBJ1-1	TRBD1	few	TRBV15	CATSRTPPGTGRGEAFF	TGTGCCACCAGCAGAACCCCACCCGGGACAGGCCGGGGTGAAGCTTTCTTT
TRBJ1-1	.	.	TRBV7-6	CASSSRGTEAFF	TGTGCCAGCAGCTCTCGTGGGACTGAAGCTTTCTTT
TRBJ1-2	.	.	TRBV11-1	CASSLTFTLEDGYTF	TGTGCCAGCAGCTTGACCTTTACCTTGGAGGATGGCTACACCTTC
TRBJ1-6	TRBD1	few	TRBV19	CASAYRGEESPLHF	TGTGCCAGCGCATACAGGGGAGAAGAATCACCCCTCCACTTT
TRBJ2-3	TRBD2	.	TRBV4-2	CASSPVGAGGPDF	TGTGCCAGCAGCCCCGTCGGAGCGGGGGGTCCGGATTTT
TRBJ2-1	TRBD2	.	TRBV27	CASRAQVAGARNEQFF	TGTGCCAGCAGAGCCCAGGTCGCGGGAGCTCGAAATGAGCAGTTCTTC
TRBJ2-2	.	once	TRBV27	CASSLRYTGELFF	TGTGCCAGCAGTTTACGGTACACCGGGGAGCTGTTTTTT
TRBJ1-1	.	.	TRBV6-5	CASQTSTGGNTEAFF	TGTGCCAGCCAGACTTCGACAGGAGGGAACACTGAAGCTTTCTTT
TRBJ2-5	TRBD2	.	TRBV13	CASSYNRLAGGSETQYF	TGTGCCAGCAGCTACAACCGACTAGCGGGAGGATCAGAGACCCAGTACTTC
TRBJ1-1	.	.	TRBV18	CASSPGARTEAFF	TGTGCCAGCTCACCCGGAGCTAGGACTGAAGCTTTCTTT
TRBJ2-5	TRBD1	.	TRBV5-1	CASSLAPGTGGQETQYF	TGCGCCAGCAGCTTGGCCCCCGGGACAGGGGGCCAAGAGACCCAGTACTTC
TRBJ1-1	.	.	TRBV12-2	CASRLAATGGEANTEAFF	TGTGCAAGTCGCTTAGCGGCGACAGGGGGCGAAGCGAACACTGAAGCTTTCTTT
TRBJ1-1	.	.	TRBV5-1	CASSFHRDTEAFF	TGCGCCAGCAGCTTTCACCGGGACACTGAAGCTTTCTTT
TRBJ2-5	.	once	TRBV6-1	CASSESPLTLGETQYF	TGTGCCAGCAGTGAGTCTCCGCTTACGCTAGGGGAGACCCAGTACTTC
TRBJ2-7	.	.	TRBV11-3	CASSPQQGLEQYF	TGTGCCAGCAGCCCACAACAGGGTCTCGAGCAGTACTTC
TRBJ2-3	TRBD2	.	TRBV2	CASSVLAGITDTQYF	TGTGCCAGCAGTGTATTAGCGGGGATCACAGATACGCAGTATTTT
TRBJ1-1	TRBD1	.	TRBV19	CASSDWTGLNTEAFF	TGTGCCAGTAGTGATTGGACAGGTCTGAACACTGAAGCTTTCTTT
TRBJ2-1	.	.	TRBV5-1	CASSLEVRRGDEQFF	TGCGCCAGCAGCTTGGAAGTGCGGAGGGGCGATGAGCAGTTCTTC
TRBJ2-7	.	.	TRBV18	CASSPRQESSEQYF	TGTGCCAGCTCACCACGACAGGAATCGAGCGAGCAGTACTTC
TRBJ2-6	TRBD1	.	TRBV6-6	CASSGGNVGANVLTF	TGTGCCAGCTCAGGGGGAAATGTTGGGGCCAACGTCCTGACTTTC
TRBJ2-1	TRBD2	.	TRBV18	CASSPRTSGIDEQFF	TGTGCCAGCTCACCAAGGACTAGCGGGATCGATGAGCAGTTCTTC
TRBJ2-2	.	.	TRBV19	CASSRYGVRGTGELFF	TGTGCCAGTAGTAGATACGGGGTCAGGGGCACCGGGGAGCTGTTTTTT
TRBJ2-1	TRBD2	.	TRBV5-6	CASSAPSGEQFF	TGTGCCAGCAGCGCTCCTAGCGGTGAGCAGTTCTTC
TRBJ2-1	.	.	TRBV4-3	CASSHLARDEQFF	TGCGCCAGCAGCCATCTAGCGAGGGATGAGCAGTTCTTC
TRBJ1-6	.	.	TRBV7-9	CASALEGRGYNSPLHF	TGTGCCAGCGCCTTAGAGGGGAGGGGATATAATTCACCCCTCCACTTT
TRBJ2-7	.	.	TRBV5-8	CASSLRDAYYEQYF	TGTGCCAGCAGCCTACGGGACGCCTACTACGAGCAGTACTTC
TRBJ2-1	.	.	TRBV7-2	CASSPGGGNLLNEQFF	TGTGCCAGCAGCCCCGGCGGCGGGAATTTGTTAAATGAGCAGTTCTTC
TRBJ1-1	TRBD1	once	TRBV7-3	CASRPNRGRTEAFF	TGTGCCAGCAGGCCGAACAGGGGGCGGACTGAAGCTTTCTTT
TRBJ2-2	.	.	TRBV14	CASSQEDSRWELFF	TGTGCCAGCAGCCAAGAAGACAGCCGCTGGGAGCTGTTTTTT
TRBJ2-7	.	.	TRBV6-5	CASSDGLADYEQYF	TGTGCCAGCAGTGATGGGCTGGCAGATTACGAGCAGTACTTC
TRBJ2-1	TRBD1	.	TRBV6-4	CASSLDRDSYNEQFF	TGTGCCAGCAGTTTGGACAGGGACTCCTACAATGAGCAGTTCTTC
TRBJ2-3	TRBD2	.	TRBV18	CASSPPGGGTQYF	TGTGCCAGCTCACCACCCGGGGGGGGTACGCAGTATTTT
TRBJ2-5	TRBD2	.	TRBV11-3	CASSLGRGLAGQTQYF	TGTGCCAGCAGCTTGGGACGGGGACTAGCGGGACAGACCCAGTACTTC
TRBJ2-3	TRBD2	.	TRBV28	CASSPYTSGSTDTQYF	TGTGCCAGCAGCCCTTACACTAGCGGTAGCACAGATACGCAGTATTTT
TRBJ2-2	TRBD2	.	TRBV7-9	CASSHGTSGYDGELFF	TGTGCCAGCAGCCATGGGACTAGCGGGTATGACGGGGAGCTGTTTTTT
TRBJ1-2	TRBD1	.	TRBV2	CASRRPGQAYGYTF	TGTGCCAGCAGACGGCCGGGACAGGCTTATGGCTACACCTTC
TRBJ2-2	TRBD2	.	TRBV27	CASSSPRGDTGELFF	TGTGCCAGCAGTTCCCCACGGGGGGATACCGGGGAGCTGTTTTTT
TRBJ1-3	.	.	TRBV11-2	CASSLSLDKYF	TGTGCCAGCAGCTTATCTCTCGACAAGTATTTT
TRBJ2-1	.	.	TRBV7-2	CASSPQQSSYNEQFF	TGTGCCAGCAGCCCTCAGCAGAGCTCCTACAATGAGCAGTTCTTC
TRBJ2-1	.	.	TRBV2	CASSAYNEQFF	TGTGCCAGCAGTGCCTACAATGAGCAGTTCTTC
TRBJ2-7	TRBD1	.	TRBV23-1	CASSRTGGSYEQYF	TGCGCCAGCAGTCGGACAGGGGGATCCTACGAGCAGTACTTC
TRBJ2-2	TRBD2	.	TRBV7-8	CASSLPRRGGRFGELFF	TGTGCCAGCAGCCTGCCTAGGCGGGGGGGACGGTTCGGGGAGCTGTTTTTT
TRBJ2-7	TRBD2	.	TRBV5-4	CASSLELAGGEQYF	TGTGCCAGCAGCTTGGAACTAGCGGGAGGCGAGCAGTACTTC